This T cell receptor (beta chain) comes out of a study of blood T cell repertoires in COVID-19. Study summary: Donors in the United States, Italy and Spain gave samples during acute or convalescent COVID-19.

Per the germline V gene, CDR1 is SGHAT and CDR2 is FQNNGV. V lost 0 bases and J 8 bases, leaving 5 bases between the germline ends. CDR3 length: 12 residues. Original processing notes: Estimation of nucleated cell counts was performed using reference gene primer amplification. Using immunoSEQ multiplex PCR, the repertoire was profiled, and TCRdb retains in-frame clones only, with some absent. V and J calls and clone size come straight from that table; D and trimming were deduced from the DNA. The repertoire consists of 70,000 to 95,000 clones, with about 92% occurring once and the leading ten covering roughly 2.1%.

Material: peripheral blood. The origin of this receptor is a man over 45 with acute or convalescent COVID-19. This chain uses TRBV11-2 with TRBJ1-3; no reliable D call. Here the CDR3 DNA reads TGTGCCAGCAGCTTAGATACGGACACCATATATTTT. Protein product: CASSLDTDTIYF.